What follows describes a single T cell receptor beta chain. This sample is drawn from a study of blood T cell repertoires in COVID-19. Study context: Acute and convalescent COVID-19 samples came from the United States, Italy and Spain. PBMCs, B-cell-depleted T cells, or T cells provided the cDNA or gDNA that made up the material.

Authors' data handling: Amplification with reference gene primers provided the estimates of nucleated cell counts. Sequencing was performed with immunoSEQ multiplex PCR; in TCRdb, only in-frame clones are kept and a portion is missing. For V, J and clone size, that table is used; D and trimming come from the DNA. In the table there are 120,000 or so clones, around 90% of which are singletons. The CDR3 spans 15 residues. The germline gives CDR1 MNHEY, CDR2 SVGEGT. Trimming removed 6 bases at V and 3 bases at J, with 17 bases between. The gene calls are TRBV6-2 or TRBV6-3 and TRBJ2-5; perhaps TRBD2 as D (5 bases). Sequencing used peripheral blood. The origin of this receptor is a human donor in a cohort sampled during active COVID-19. CDR3 nucleotide sequence: TGTGCCAGCAGCCTCGACCCTGGACTCAAAGAGACCCAGTACTTC. Translating it yields CASSLDPGLKETQYF.